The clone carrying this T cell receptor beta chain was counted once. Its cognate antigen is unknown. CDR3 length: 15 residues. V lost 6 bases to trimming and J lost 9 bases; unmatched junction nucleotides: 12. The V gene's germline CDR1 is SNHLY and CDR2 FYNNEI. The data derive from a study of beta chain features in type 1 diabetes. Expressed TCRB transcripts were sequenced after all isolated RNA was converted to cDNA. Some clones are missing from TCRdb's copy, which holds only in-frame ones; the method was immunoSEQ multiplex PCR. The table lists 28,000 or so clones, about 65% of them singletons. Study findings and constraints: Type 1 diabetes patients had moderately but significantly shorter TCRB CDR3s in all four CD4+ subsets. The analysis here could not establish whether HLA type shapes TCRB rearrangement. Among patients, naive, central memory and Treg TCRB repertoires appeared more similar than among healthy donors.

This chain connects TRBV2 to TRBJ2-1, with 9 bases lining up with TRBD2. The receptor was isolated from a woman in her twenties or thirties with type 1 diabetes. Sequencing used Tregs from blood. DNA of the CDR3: TGTGCCAGCAGACGTGAGCGGGAGGTAGGGAGTGAGCAGTTCTTC. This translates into CASRREREVGSEQFF.